The 13 T cell receptor beta chains below come from one sample, sequenced in a study of breast tumors, draining lymph nodes, adjacent tissues (dated by TCRdb to 2016 to 2018). The library was made by multiplex PCR. Sequencing was performed on an Illumina HiSeq 2000. TCRdb trimmed public reads at Q25 via fastp, called clones via MiXCR and kept in-frame beta chains. Rows are combined by CDR3 protein, so each entry shows the most common genes and DNA. The sample table shows about 60,000 distinct CDR3 sequences, and roughly 50% are seen once. Roughly a fifth of the sample is taken by the ten largest. The sequencing input was breast tumor tissue. The receptor set was obtained from a female donor with breast cancer. Some clones in this sample may be carry-over from other donors' samples.

The gene calls are TRBV5-1 and TRBJ1-2; TRBD1 agrees at 7 bases. The trim removed 1 base at V and 4 bases at J, leaving 1 base unmatched. CDR1 and CDR2 from the germline V gene are SGHRS and YFSETQ. The CDR3 runs 13 residues. The CDR3 sequence is CASSLPGGYGYTF. The CDR3 bases are TGCGCCAGCAGCTTGCCAGGGGGCTATGGCTACACCTTC.

The chain employs TRBV4-2 and TRBJ2-6, with 8 bases that match TRBD1. This CDR3 is 20 amino acids long. Germline loops: CDR1 LGHNA, CDR2 YNFKEQ. V shed 2 bases and J 2 bases; nucleotides not matched to a gene: 14. This CDR3 reads CASSQSAGGLTPPGANVLTF. DNA for the CDR3: TGTGCCAGCAGCCAATCCGCAGGGGGCCTAACTCCCCCTGGGGCCAACGTCCTGACTTTC.

The V call is TRBV12-3 or TRBV12-4, the J call TRBJ1-2; 9 bases align to TRBD1. V shed 5 bases, J shed 7 bases, and the junction held 5 bases outside the gene matches. The CDR3 length is 13 residues. DNA for the CDR3: TGTGCCAGCAGTGCTGGACAGGGGCTTGGCTACACCTTC. Its protein is CASSAGQGLGYTF.

This clonotype was found many times. The chain couples TRBV11-2 to TRBJ2-7, with D unclear. Germline CDR1 SGHAT, CDR2 FQNNGV. The V end lost 1 base, the J end lost 0 bases, and 7 bases lay between the germline ends. This CDR3 is built from 14 residues. The CDR3 loop reads CASSLGYSSYEQYF. In DNA form, the CDR3 reads TGTGCCAGCAGCTTAGGTTACAGCTCCTACGAGCAGTACTTC.

This clonotype was found many times. The chain links TRBV20-1 to TRBJ2-3; 11 bases fit TRBD2. The CDR3 extends over 13 amino acids. V lost 6 bases to trimming and J lost 6 bases; unmatched junction nucleotides: 5. The germline V gene has CDR1 DFQATT and CDR2 SNEGSKA (reference sequence). CDR3 protein: CSALSGGGDTQYF. CDR3 DNA: TGCAGTGCCCTTAGCGGGGGGGGCGATACGCAGTATTTT.

This clonotype has at least ten counts. The J gene is TRBJ1-5, the V gene TRBV6-5, with TRBD1 as a possible D gene (5 bases). Germline values: CDR1 MNHEY, CDR2 SVGAGI. Trimming removed 5 bases from V and 7 bases from J, with 15 bases in between. The CDR3 totals 14 residues. As DNA, the CDR3 is TGTGCCAGCAGTCCCCGGGACGGCGGCCAGCCCCAGCATTTT. Its protein is CASSPRDGGQPQHF.

There are many counts of this clonotype. The chain links TRBV20-1 to TRBJ1-2, with TRBD1 as a possible D gene (6 bases). This CDR3 spans 12 amino acids. Trimming cost V 4 bases and J 2 bases, with 8 bases left between them. CDR1 DFQATT and CDR2 SNEGSKA come from the germline V gene (reference sequence). Here the CDR3 DNA reads TGCAGTGCTATTCAGGGGAACTATGGCTACACCTTC. It encodes CSAIQGNYGYTF.

The V and J genes are TRBV7-3 and TRBJ2-3; D could derive from TRBD1 or TRBD2 (6 bases each). V was clipped by 2 bases and J by 2 bases, with 11 bases between them. The germline V gene encodes CDR1 SGHTA and CDR2 FQGTGA. The CDR3 contains 15 residues. This CDR3 is CASSLRGRVTDTQYF. CDR3 coding DNA: TGTGCCAGCAGCTTACGGGGGCGGGTCACAGATACGCAGTATTTT. Full variable domain (rest looked up from reference TRBV7-3 and TRBJ2-3): GAGVSQTPSNKVTEKGKYVELRCDPISGHTALYWYRQSLGQGPEFLIYFQGTGAADDSGLPNDRFFAVRPEGSVSTLKIQRTERGDSAVYLCASSLRGRVTDTQYFGPGTRLTVL.

This clonotype was found many times. The chain couples TRBV28 to TRBJ2-7; 8 bases map to TRBD2. Germline CDR1 MDHEN, CDR2 SYDVKM. Trimming took 6 bases from V and 6 from J; bases not matched to a gene: 10. This CDR3 region has 14 residues. The CDR3 DNA reads as TGTGCCAGCAGAAGCACGGGAGGGCCGTTCGAGCAGTACTTC. This translates into CASRSTGGPFEQYF.

The table lists this clonotype with a count of one. The chain has TRBV9 and TRBJ2-3, with 10 bases matching TRBD2. In germline, CDR1 is SGDLS, CDR2 YYNGEE. The CDR3 spans 16 residues. The junction had 4 bases not matched to a gene; V was cut back by 3 bases and J by 0 bases. The CDR3 nucleotides read TGTGCCAGCAGCGGAATTAGCGGGGGGAGCACAGATACGCAGTATTTT. Its protein is CASSGISGGSTDTQYF.

About this clonotype: The junction shows a germline mismatch at one end, possibly a read error. CDR3 loop: CSARGGRLGYAF. The CDR3 nucleotides read TGCAGTGCTAGGGGGGGACGATTGGGCTACGCCTTC. The V gene is TRBV20-1, the J gene TRBJ1-2, with D possibly being TRBD1 (5 bases). Germline V gives CDR1 DFQATT, CDR2 SNEGSKA (reference sequence). The CDR3 spans 12 residues.

At least ten counts were recorded for this clonotype. This rearrangement joins TRBV29-1 to TRBJ1-2; D gene ambiguous. Germline V CDR1 and CDR2: SQVTM, ANQGSEA. V shed 3 bases and J shed 6 bases, with 11 bases lying between them. The CDR3 extends over 12 amino acids. The CDR3 nucleotides read TGCAGCGTTGATTCGGGCAGAGATGGCTACACCTTC. Translating it yields CSVDSGRDGYTF.

This clonotype was detected only once. The chain is built from TRBV7-9 and TRBJ1-3; D remains ambiguous. The V end was cut by 5 bases, the J end by 2 bases, with 7 bases between. This CDR3 is built from 13 residues. CDR1 SEHNR and CDR2 FQNEAQ come from the germline V gene (reference sequence). For the CDR3, the DNA is TGTGCCAGCAGCCCCCGTCCTGGAAACACCATATATTTT. Encoded protein: CASSPRPGNTIYF.